This TCR beta chain comes out of a study of metastatic and nonmetastatic thyroid tumors. Whole-study context: It was across blood and tumor or nodule tissue from malignant and benign thyroid patients that repertoires were compared. Study-level findings and limits: Benign nodules reportedly had significantly lower TCR beta diversity than malignant thyroid tumors in blood and tumor.

This clone was recorded many times. The target antigen is unknown. Thyroid surgery was performed in patients who had received no treatment beforehand. Methods used by the authors: A classifier for distant metastasis in papillary thyroid cancer was constructed using CDR3 differences observed across clinicopathological groups. MiXCR was used by TCRdb to re-call the PCR reads. TCRdb, not the authors, supplied the V and J calls. Of approximately 84,000 clones in the sample, about 16% were seen once. CDR1 is SGHRS, CDR2 YFSETQ, per germline. This CDR3 contains 15 residues. The trim removed 0 bases at V and 5 bases at J, leaving 7 bases unmatched.

This rearrangement joins TRBV5-1 to TRBJ1-1, with TRBD1 matching over 7 bases. This TCR was sampled from a female donor with papillary thyroid cancer or a benign thyroid nodule (not recorded which). Some clones in this sample may be carry-over from other donors' samples. Source material: blood. The CDR3 coding sequence is TGCGCCAGCAGCTTGGCAGACAGGGTGAGAACTGAAGCTTTCTTT. It is translated as CASSLADRVRTEAFF.